The 31 T cell receptor beta chains reported below all come from one sample, sequenced in a study of blood T cells in healthy people across ages. A sample-barcoded 5' primer and a J-beta primer mix were used in a second PCR of roughly 7 to 11 cycles. MiXCR, run by TCRdb on the 5' RACE reads, gives a single entry per CDR3 protein. Altogether 700,000 to 1,000,000 distinct CDR3 sequences are present, under 45% being singletons, with the ten largest covering about a fifth. Sequencing was done on a sample of blood. These receptors originate from a man between 60 and 75 years old in good health.

This chain's CDR3 is CASSLKGEGTEAFF. The CDR3 coding sequence is TGTGCCAGCAGCTTAAAGGGGGAAGGGACTGAAGCTTTCTTT. This chain connects TRBV7-8 to TRBJ1-1, with a tentative D call TRBD1 (6 bases). Trimming took off 2 bases at V and 5 bases at J, with 12 bases between the two ends. CDR1 is SGHVS and CDR2 is FQNEAQ in the germline V gene. This CDR3 has 14 residues.

The CDR3 spells CASSYQGNSYNEQFF. The CDR3 DNA reads as TGTGCCAGCAGTTATCAGGGGAACTCCTACAATGAGCAGTTCTTC. The rearrangement links TRBV6-2 or TRBV6-3 to TRBJ2-1, with a possible D match to TRBD1 (6 bases). The germline V gene has CDR1 MNHEY and CDR2 SVGEGT. V shed 3 bases and J shed 0 bases, with 9 bases lying between them. The CDR3 consists of 15 residues.

This rearrangement joins TRBV4-1 to TRBJ1-4; D may be TRBD1 (6 bases). Trimming stripped 6 bases from V and 6 bases from J, with 11 bases between. The CDR3 runs to 13 residues. Germline CDR1 MGHRA, CDR2 YSYEKL. This chain's CDR3 is CASRRTADEKLFF. In DNA, the CDR3 is TGCGCCAGCAGAAGGACAGCCGATGAAAAACTGTTTTTT.

This clonotype was counted only a few times. The chain combines TRBV3-1 with TRBJ2-1; 7 bases map to TRBD2. The CDR3 contains 15 residues. Germline V gene data show CDR1 as LGHDT and CDR2 as YNNKEL (reference sequence). Trimming at V came to 4 bases and at J to 5 bases, leaving 8 bases not matched to a gene. The CDR3 reads CASSRHGTTDNEQFF. The CDR3 bases are TGTGCCAGCAGCCGGCACGGGACTACCGACAATGAGCAGTTCTTC.

The gene calls are TRBV12-3 or TRBV12-4 and TRBJ2-2; D is perhaps TRBD1 (6 bases). V lost 6 bases and J 4 bases, leaving 21 bases between the germline ends. The CDR3 has 17 residues. In DNA, the CDR3 is TGTGCCAGCAGACTACCAGGGGCTGGGGGTGGCACCGGGGAGCTGTTTTTT. This gives the protein CASRLPGAGGGTGELFF.

This clonotype was counted a few times. The chain uses TRBV4-3 and TRBJ2-5, with D maybe TRBD2 (6 bases). Between the trimmed V and J ends, which lost 0 bases and 0 bases, there was a span of 14 bases. The CDR3 consists of 17 residues. CDR1 and CDR2 from the germline V gene are LGHNA and YSLEER. CDR3: CASSQDRSGRYQETQYF. CDR3 nucleotide sequence: TGCGCCAGCAGCCAAGATAGAAGTGGGAGGTACCAAGAGACCCAGTACTTC.

The chain couples TRBV3-1 to TRBJ1-6; 9 nucleotides align to TRBD1. CDR3 length: 14 residues. V lost 2 bases, J lost 13 bases, and 6 bases stayed unmatched. Germline values: CDR1 LGHDT, CDR2 YNNKEL (reference sequence). In nucleotides, the CDR3 is TGTGCCAGCAGCCAAATGGGGACAGGGCCCCCCCTCCACTTT. It codes for CASSQMGTGPPLHF. The variable domain in full, completed from reference TRBV3-1 and TRBJ1-6, reads DTAVSQTPKYLVTQMGNDKSIKCEQNLGHDTMYWYKQDSKKFLKIMFSYNNKELIINETVPNRFSPKSPDKAHLNLHINSLELGDSAVYFCASSQMGTGPPLHFGNGTRLTVT.

This clonotype has more than one count but fewer than ten. The V gene is TRBV28, the J gene TRBJ2-1; 12 nucleotides line up with TRBD2. CDR1 and CDR2 (germline): MDHEN, SYDVKM. The length of the CDR3 is 16 residues. After removal of 5 bases from V and 4 bases from J, the junction contained 6 bases not matched to a gene. Written as DNA, the CDR3 is TGTGCCAGCAGTACGACTAGCGGGGGCCTTTACAATGAGCAGTTCTTC. Translated, it gives CASSTTSGGLYNEQFF.

The chain employs TRBV5-6 and TRBJ2-7; D not certain. The CDR3 length is 17 residues. Germline V gene lookup returns CDR1 SGHDT and CDR2 YYEEEE. Trimming shortened V by 2 bases and J by 0 bases, and 18 bases separated the two germline ends. CDR3 loop: CASSLKRSPGSSYEQYF. CDR3 nucleotides: TGTGCCAGCAGCTTAAAACGCAGTCCGGGTAGCTCCTACGAGCAGTACTTC. The whole variable domain, remainder taken from reference TRBV5-6 and TRBJ2-7, is DAGVTQSPTHLIKTRGQQVTLRCSPKSGHDTVSWYQQALGQGPQFIFQYYEEEERQRGNFPDRFSGHQFPNYSSELNVNALLLGDSALYLCASSLKRSPGSSYEQYFGPGTRLTVT.

The rearrangement joins TRBV13 to TRBJ1-1; D is unclear. Germline CDR1 reads PRHDT; CDR2 reads FYEKMQ (reference sequence). V was clipped by 2 bases and J by 11 bases, with 12 bases between them. CDR3 length: 12 amino acids. The CDR3 reads CASSLTLGRAFF. Here the CDR3 DNA reads TGTGCCAGCAGCTTAACCTTAGGTAGGGCTTTCTTT.

The chain links TRBV6-1 to TRBJ1-2, with 8 bases fitting TRBD1. V lost 4 bases to trimming and J lost 4 bases; unmatched junction nucleotides: 11. This CDR3 has 16 residues. Germline loops: CDR1 MNHNS, CDR2 SASEGT. The CDR3 region is CASSARTGRGVYGYTF. CDR3 bases: TGTGCCAGCAGTGCAAGGACAGGGAGAGGGGTCTATGGCTACACCTTC.

In its sample, this clonotype was seen a few times. The CDR3: CASSPPPPGVYTF. CDR3 sequence (DNA): TGTGCCAGCAGTCCCCCCCCTCCTGGGGTTTACACCTTC. This chain links TRBV7-9 with TRBJ1-2; no clear D. In germline, CDR1 is SEHNR, CDR2 FQNEAQ (reference sequence). Trimming took 6 bases from V and 11 from J, leaving 19 bases between them. The CDR3 length is 13 residues.

This clonotype was picked up a small number of times. This chain uses TRBV28 with TRBJ1-5; 8 bases line up with TRBD1. There are 15 residues in the CDR3. Per the germline V gene, CDR1 is MDHEN and CDR2 is SYDVKM. The junction had 6 bases not matched to a gene; V was cut back by 5 bases and J by 3 bases. The CDR3 DNA sequence: TGTGCCAGCAGTCCCGGGACAGGATCCAATCAGCCCCAGCATTTT. It codes for CASSPGTGSNQPQHF.

Ten or more counts support this clonotype. The chain combines TRBV6-5 with TRBJ1-5; D remains unclear. Trimming stripped 2 bases from V and 5 bases from J, with 7 bases between. Germline CDR1 is MNHEY and CDR2 is SVGAGI. The CDR3 runs to 13 residues. CDR3 amino acids: CASSYGYDQPQHF. The CDR3 DNA reads as TGTGCCAGCAGTTACGGGTACGATCAGCCCCAGCATTTT.

The rearrangement joins TRBV29-1 to TRBJ2-7, with 10 bases identical to TRBD1. Germline CDR1 is SQVTM and CDR2 is ANQGSEA. Losses at the gene ends were 3 bases for V and 2 bases for J; bases not matched to a gene: 7. This CDR3 has 15 amino acids. CDR3 amino acids: CSVDQRDRGTYEQYF. The CDR3 DNA is TGCAGCGTTGACCAGAGGGACAGGGGAACCTACGAGCAGTACTTC.

The V call is TRBV6-2 or TRBV6-3, the J call TRBJ2-7, with D unresolved. This CDR3 is 16 amino acids long. Germline CDR1 reads MNHEY; CDR2 reads SVGEGT. Trimming pared 2 bases from V and 0 bases from J, leaving 14 bases between. This chain's CDR3 is CASSYVGAPSSYEQYF. In DNA, the CDR3 is TGTGCCAGCAGTTACGTGGGCGCCCCCAGCTCCTACGAGCAGTACTTC.

V usage is TRBV5-1 and J usage is TRBJ2-2; D is undetermined. V was shortened by 5 bases and J by 1 base, with 9 bases between the two germline ends. The CDR3 sequence is 14 residues long. The germline V gene has CDR1 SGHRS and CDR2 YFSETQ. The chain's CDR3 is CASSTDGNTGELFF. CDR3 sequence (DNA): TGCGCCAGCAGTACCGACGGGAACACCGGGGAGCTGTTTTTT.

The J gene is TRBJ2-3, the V gene TRBV5-1; D remains ambiguous. V was pared by 4 bases and J by 1 base, with 16 bases between. Germline V gene sequence: CDR1 SGHRS, CDR2 YFSETQ. The length of the CDR3 is 16 residues. The CDR3 nucleotides are TGCGCCAGCAGCACGGGTACAAGGGCGGGCACAGATACGCAGTATTTT. This codes for CASSTGTRAGTDTQYF.

The chain joins TRBV6-2 or TRBV6-3 to TRBJ2-3, with TRBD2 identical over 7 bases. Unmatched junction bases numbered 10, after V lost 3 bases and J lost 10 bases. Germline CDR1 MNHEY, CDR2 SVGEGT. This CDR3 has 14 residues. As DNA, the CDR3 is TGTGCCAGCAGTTATGGGCTAGCGGTGACATCGCAGTATTTT. Its translation: CASSYGLAVTSQYF.

J is TRBJ1-1 and V is TRBV12-3 or TRBV12-4, with 10 bases that match TRBD1. This CDR3 contains 16 residues. V gave up 5 bases and J gave up 6 bases; unmatched junction bases: 12. The CDR3 bases are TGTGCCAGCAGTCCCGGGACAGGGGCTAACGTTCCTGAAGCTTTCTTT. Translating gives CASSPGTGANVPEAFF.

The chain carries TRBV28 and TRBJ2-2; D is possibly TRBD1 (6 bases). Trimming removed 6 bases from V and 6 bases from J, with 8 bases in between. This CDR3 region has 12 residues. Germline V gene sequence: CDR1 MDHEN, CDR2 SYDVKM. The CDR3 sequence: CASREGAGELFF. The CDR3, as DNA: TGTGCCAGCAGAGAGGGGGCCGGGGAGCTGTTTTTT.

V usage is TRBV20-1 and J usage is TRBJ2-1; possibly TRBD1 for D (6 bases). The J call could be wrong; TRBJ2-7 is a better fit for the DNA end. CDR3 length: 15 residues. Looked up from germline, CDR1 is DFQATT and CDR2 is SNEGSKA (reference sequence). CDR3 DNA sequence: TGCAGTGCTCCTATACGGGGACACCCATACAATGAGCAGTACTTC. This sequence encodes CSAPIRGHPYNEQYF.

The chain links TRBV20-1 to TRBJ2-2; D might be TRBD1 (6 bases). Germline V gene sequence: CDR1 DFQATT, CDR2 SNEGSKA (reference sequence). Trimming removed 4 bases at V and 1 base at J, with 10 bases between. The length of the CDR3 is 14 residues. The CDR3 loop reads CSAIDRLNTGELFF. DNA of the CDR3: TGCAGTGCTATAGACAGGCTGAACACCGGGGAGCTGTTTTTT.

In its sample, this clonotype was seen many times. The chain links TRBV20-1 to TRBJ2-1; 11 bases are a match to TRBD2. CDR3 length equals 16 residues. Germline-derived CDR1 and CDR2 are DFQATT and SNEGSKA (reference sequence). V trimming: 6 bases; J trimming: 2 bases; junction bases outside the gene matches: 9. The CDR3 DNA reads TGCAGTGCGAACGGACTAGCGGGCGCCACCTACAATGAGCAGTTCTTC. Residues: CSANGLAGATYNEQFF.

V gene TRBV4-3 combines with J gene TRBJ2-4, with D possibly TRBD2 on 6 matching bases. Deletions cut 0 bases from V and 7 bases from J, with 13 bases between. Looked up from germline, CDR1 is LGHNA and CDR2 is YSLEER. CDR3 length: 15 amino acids. The chain's CDR3 is CASSQEGGGGNIQYF. The DNA of the CDR3 is TGCGCCAGCAGCCAAGAAGGTGGAGGAGGGAACATTCAGTACTTC.

In this sample, this clonotype turned up a few times. The rearrangement joins TRBV28 to TRBJ2-7; 10 bases map to TRBD2. This CDR3 is built from 17 residues. The germline gives CDR1 MDHEN, CDR2 SYDVKM. V lost 6 bases and J lost 0; bases outside the gene matches: 11. The CDR3 coding sequence is TGTGCCAGCAGCCATAGCGGGGGGACTCCGAACTCCTACGAGCAGTACTTC. It translates to CASSHSGGTPNSYEQYF.

This chain connects TRBV4-3 to TRBJ2-2; no clear D gene. The germline V and J ends were trimmed by 1 base and 5 bases, with 8 bases remaining between them. This CDR3 comprises 14 residues. Germline CDR1 and CDR2: LGHNA and YSLEER. In nucleotides, the CDR3 is TGCGCCAGCAGCCAAGTCTTCAATACCGGGGAGCTGTTTTTT. Its translation is CASSQVFNTGELFF.

This chain links TRBV20-1 with TRBJ1-1, with a tentative D call TRBD1 (5 bases). Germline CDR1 DFQATT, CDR2 SNEGSKA (reference sequence). The CDR3 has 12 residues. Trimming left V 5 bases short and J 5 bases short, with 12 bases between. This CDR3 is CSALRAGTEAFF. As DNA, the CDR3 is TGCAGTGCTCTGAGGGCAGGGACTGAAGCTTTCTTT.

In regard to this clonotype: A junction end diverges from the germline sequence, so it may reflect a read error. V gene TRBV12-3 or TRBV12-4 combines with J gene TRBJ1-2; D gene unclear. The CDR3 has 13 amino acids. The CDR3 sequence: CASSLEVGYGHTF. As DNA, the CDR3 is TGTGCCAGCAGTTTAGAAGTGGGTTATGGCCACACCTTC.

V gene TRBV5-6 combines with J gene TRBJ2-3, with a possible D match to TRBD1 (5 bases). Trimming left V 3 bases short and J 5 bases short, with 10 bases between. CDR1 is SGHDT and CDR2 is YYEEEE in the germline V gene. This CDR3 comprises 13 residues. CDR3 sequence (DNA): TGTGCCAGCAGCTGGGGCTGGGGAGATACGCAGTATTTT. This gives the protein CASSWGWGDTQYF.

The gene calls are TRBV4-1 and TRBJ2-7, with 9 bases aligning to TRBD2. Looked up from germline, CDR1 is MGHRA and CDR2 is YSYEKL. This CDR3 contains 16 residues. V trimming: 0 bases; J trimming: 7 bases; junction bases outside the gene matches: 10. This CDR3 reads CASSQDGSGGINEQYF. For the CDR3, the DNA is TGCGCCAGCAGCCAAGATGGTAGCGGGGGCATAAATGAGCAGTACTTC.